This T cell receptor (beta chain) was retrieved from a study of T cell changes during pregnancy in multiple sclerosis. Clones were sequenced by immunoSEQ multiplex PCR, and TCRdb holds only the in-frame ones, with some missing. The data show approximately 100,000 clones, around 93% seen once. Germline assignment: CDR1 GTSNPN and CDR2 SVGIG (reference sequence). V shed 2 bases and J 1 base; nucleotides not matched to a gene: 13. This CDR3 is built from 18 residues. This TCR derives from a female donor with multiple sclerosis, enrolled in a pregnancy study. The source material was peripheral blood, sampled before pregnancy. This rearrangement joins TRBV30 to TRBJ2-7, with 11 bases lining up with TRBD2. CDR3 sequence reads: CAWSLGDGLAGLSYEQYF. The CDR3 nucleotides are TGTGCCTGGAGTTTGGGGGATGGACTAGCGGGCCTTTCCTACGAGCAGTACTTC.